One sample yielded the 29 T cell receptor beta chains listed below, sequenced in a study of blood T cell repertoires in COVID-19. This table comes from immunoSEQ multiplex PCR, and its TCRdb copy is limited to in-frame clones, with some not included. Among tens of thousands of clones listed, roughly 80% were seen once. The sample comprised peripheral blood. The source is a man between 65 and 85 years old with acute or convalescent COVID-19.

The V gene is TRBV6-6, the J gene TRBJ1-4; no clear D. The CDR3 sequence is 16 residues long. The V end was cut by 2 bases, the J end by 8 bases, with 18 bases between. The germline gives CDR1 MNHNY, CDR2 SVGAGI (reference sequence). The CDR3 protein is CASSYPPGKAGEKLFF. In DNA, the CDR3 is TGTGCCAGCAGTTACCCGCCGGGCAAAGCGGGGGAAAAACTGTTTTTT.

This sequence joins TRBV29-1 and TRBJ1-2, with TRBD1 identical over 7 bases. The CDR3 sequence is 12 residues long. Germline CDR1 and CDR2: SQVTM and ANQGSEA. V was clipped by 6 bases and J by 6 bases; unmatched bases: 7. CDR3 in DNA: TGCAGCGTACAACAGGGGTTTAATGGCTACACCTTC. Encoded protein: CSVQQGFNGYTF.

As regards this clone: At one boundary the junction diverges from the germline segment, which might be a read error. Other DNA sequences from this sample encode an identical CDR3 as well. The CDR3 loop reads CSVVGGTGGSTNYGYTF. DNA of the CDR3: TGCAGCGTTGTAGGCGGGACAGGCGGTTCGACTAACTATGGTTACACCTTC. The chain combines TRBV29-1 with TRBJ1-2; 8 bases agree with TRBD1. This CDR3 comprises 17 residues. Per the germline V gene, CDR1 is SQVTM and CDR2 is ANQGSEA.

This chain links TRBV7-2 with TRBJ2-3, with 7 bases matching TRBD1. This CDR3 region has 18 residues. The germline V gene has CDR1 SGHTA and CDR2 FQGNSA. Germline trimming cut 0 bases from V and 2 bases from J; bases unmatched to any gene: 11. CDR3 nucleotides: TGTGCCAGCAGCTTAGCGAGGGACAGAAAACGTATCACAGATACGCAGTATTTT. It yields the protein CASSLARDRKRITDTQYF.

This clone was counted a few times. The rearrangement joins TRBV18 to TRBJ2-1; the match to TRBD2 covers 7 bases. Germline CDR1 reads KGHSH; CDR2 reads LQKENI. The ends lost 5 bases at V and 10 bases at J; junction bases unmatched: 8. CDR3 length: 13 amino acids. The CDR3 DNA follows: TGTGCCAGCTCATCCGGATCCGGGGGGGAGCAGTTCTTC. It is translated as CASSSGSGGEQFF.

The chain employs TRBV14 and TRBJ2-5, with D possibly TRBD2 on 5 matching bases. Germline assignment: CDR1 SGHDN and CDR2 FVKESK. This CDR3 spans 15 amino acids. V was trimmed by 0 bases and J by 4 bases, leaving 12 bases between them. The CDR3 DNA sequence: TGTGCCAGCAGCCAAGAACAGCGGATTGGAGAGACCCAGTACTTC. As protein: CASSQEQRIGETQYF.

The rearrangement links TRBV4-1 to TRBJ2-4; TRBD2 matches at 7 bases. The ends lost 2 bases at V and 1 base at J; junction bases unmatched: 17. Germline V gives CDR1 MGHRA, CDR2 YSYEKL. This CDR3 spans 20 amino acids. The CDR3 coding sequence is TGCGCCAGCAGCCAAATCCCGGGGGGTCCCAAAACCCCGGCCAAAAACATTCAGTACTTC. Protein product: CASSQIPGGPKTPAKNIQYF.

The chain has TRBV9 and TRBJ1-1; 8 nucleotides match TRBD1. The CDR3 length is 14 residues. Germline loops: CDR1 SGDLS, CDR2 YYNGEE. Losses at the gene ends were 5 bases for V and 3 bases for J; bases not matched to a gene: 6. CDR3 bases: TGTGCCAGCAGAGTGACAGGGGACTACACTGAAGCTTTCTTT. Protein sequence: CASRVTGDYTEAFF.

The chain employs TRBV20-1 and TRBJ2-2, with D perhaps matching TRBD2 (7 bases). The length of the CDR3 is 15 residues. CDR1 and CDR2 (germline): DFQATT, SNEGSKA (reference sequence). V was clipped by 3 bases and J by 0 bases, with 11 bases between them. The CDR3 region is CSASPGGPNTGELFF. The DNA of the CDR3 is TGCAGTGCTAGTCCGGGGGGCCCGAACACCGGGGAGCTGTTTTTT.

The rearrangement uses TRBV2 and TRBJ1-1; weak D call: TRBD1 (6 bases). The V end lost 9 bases, the J end lost 5 bases, and 19 bases lay between the germline ends. The germline V gene has CDR1 SNHLY and CDR2 FYNNEI. This CDR3 is 14 amino acids long. CDR3 in DNA: TGTGCCAGTACTCAAAGGGGGGGGCCAACTGAAGCTTTCTTT. This codes for CASTQRGGPTEAFF.

J is TRBJ2-1 and V is TRBV7-7; the D gene is possibly TRBD1 (5 bases). The CDR3 extends over 15 amino acids. V was pared by 5 bases and J by 0 bases, with 11 bases between. Germline V gives CDR1 SSHAT, CDR2 FNYEAQ (reference sequence). The CDR3 sequence is CASSPSDISYNEQFF. CDR3 sequence (DNA): TGTGCCAGCAGCCCATCGGACATCTCCTACAATGAGCAGTTCTTC.

V usage is TRBV10-1 and J usage is TRBJ2-1, with 9 nucleotides matching TRBD2. The CDR3 consists of 17 residues. V gave up 0 bases and J gave up 5 bases; unmatched junction bases: 8. Germline CDR1 and CDR2: WNHNN and SYGVQD (reference sequence). CDR3 residues: CASSESSVAGANNEQFF. CDR3 nucleotides: TGCGCCAGCAGTGAGTCGTCGGTAGCGGGGGCAAACAATGAGCAGTTCTTC.

CDR3: CASSLARGRQGIDTQYF. The DNA for the CDR3 is TGTGCCAGCAGCTTAGCGCGGGGTAGGCAGGGAATAGATACGCAGTATTTT. The genes are TRBV7-9 and TRBJ2-3, with a possible D match to TRBD2 (6 bases). CDR3 length: 17 amino acids. The germline CDR1 and CDR2 sequences are SEHNR and FQNEAQ (reference sequence). Trimming shortened V by 0 bases and J by 5 bases, and 18 bases separated the two germline ends.

The chain links TRBV5-1 to TRBJ2-7, with 8 bases fitting TRBD1. Germline CDR1 SGHRS, CDR2 YFSETQ. The CDR3 is made up of 14 amino acids. V gave up 4 bases and J gave up 6 bases; unmatched junction bases: 9. Here the CDR3 reads CASSQGQGIGEQYF. The CDR3 DNA sequence: TGCGCCAGCAGCCAAGGACAGGGAATAGGCGAGCAGTACTTC.

The V gene is TRBV27, the J gene TRBJ1-3, with TRBD1 as a possible D gene (6 bases). Germline CDR1 reads MNHEY; CDR2 reads SMNVEV (reference sequence). The CDR3 covers 15 residues. With 3 bases removed from V and 6 bases from J, the gap between germline ends came to 15 bases. The CDR3 loop reads CASSFILDSQNTIYF. The CDR3 DNA is TGTGCCAGCAGTTTTATTTTGGACAGCCAAAACACCATATATTTT.

The chain combines TRBV7-8 with TRBJ2-1, with D tentatively TRBD1 (5 bases). V gave up 0 bases and J gave up 4 bases, with 10 bases separating them. CDR3 length equals 15 residues. Germline lookup yields CDR1 SGHVS and CDR2 FQNEAQ. This CDR3 reads CASSLAGRDYNEQFF. DNA of the CDR3: TGTGCCAGCAGCTTAGCTGGCAGGGATTACAATGAGCAGTTCTTC.

The rearrangement joins TRBV28 to TRBJ1-1; TRBD1 matches at 9 bases. The germline V gene has CDR1 MDHEN and CDR2 SYDVKM. The J segment lost 1 base and the V segment lost 5 bases, leaving 8 bases of the junction unmatched. The CDR3 has 16 amino acids. The CDR3 here is CASSLPTGGKNTEAFF. The CDR3 region has the DNA TGTGCCAGCAGTCTCCCGACAGGGGGTAAGAACACTGAAGCTTTCTTT.

The chain couples TRBV19 to TRBJ1-5; TRBD1 aligns across 8 bases. Germline CDR1 is LNHDA and CDR2 is SQIVND (reference sequence). This CDR3 has 15 residues. V trimming: 6 bases; J trimming: 0 bases; junction bases outside the gene matches: 4. CDR3 residues: CASRDREYSNQPQHF. CDR3 DNA: TGTGCCAGTAGGGACAGGGAATATAGCAATCAGCCCCAGCATTTT.

The CDR3 loop is CASSQDAPGTGELFF. For the CDR3, the DNA is TGTGCCAGCAGCCAAGATGCCCCCGGCACCGGGGAGCTGTTTTTT. The rearrangement joins TRBV3-1 (or the pseudogene TRBV3-2) to TRBJ2-2; D is ambiguous. The CDR3 runs 15 residues. V lost 0 bases and J 4 bases, leaving 9 bases between the germline ends. The germline CDR1 and CDR2 sequences are LGHDT and YNNKEL (reference sequence).

The chain joins TRBV6-5 to TRBJ1-1; the D is unclear. The V gene lost 7 bases and the J gene lost 1 base, with 16 bases spanning the gap. CDR3 size: 15 residues. CDR1 is MNHEY and CDR2 is SVGAGI in the germline V gene. The DNA for the CDR3 is TGTGCCAGCACACCCCCCCCGACGGGGAACACTGAAGCTTTCTTT. Translated, it gives CASTPPPTGNTEAFF.

CDR3: CASSLLTGITDTQYF. CDR3 bases: TGTGCCAGCAGTTTACTTACAGGAATCACAGATACGCAGTATTTT. The gene calls are TRBV28 and TRBJ2-3; tentative D call: TRBD1 (5 bases). Per the germline V gene, CDR1 is MDHEN and CDR2 is SYDVKM. CDR3 size: 15 residues. V shed 2 bases and J shed 2 bases, with 11 bases lying between them.

The chain employs TRBV5-6 and TRBJ2-7; 7 positions match TRBD2. V shed 5 bases, J shed 3 bases, and the junction held 8 bases outside the gene matches. Germline V gene lookup returns CDR1 SGHDT and CDR2 YYEEEE. The length of the CDR3 is 14 residues. This chain's CDR3 is CASSQGAGSYEQYF. CDR3 coding DNA: TGTGCCAGCAGTCAAGGAGCGGGGAGCTACGAGCAGTACTTC.

V and J are TRBV10-2 and TRBJ1-1; D is perhaps TRBD1 (5 bases). The CDR3 contains 16 residues. The V end lost 7 bases, the J end lost 0 bases, and 18 bases lay between the germline ends. The V gene's germline CDR1 is WSHSY and CDR2 SAAADI. CDR3 protein: CASMRGDGVVNTEAFF. In DNA, the CDR3 is TGCGCCAGCATGCGGGGGGACGGAGTAGTGAACACTGAAGCTTTCTTT.

CDR3 bases: TGTGCCAGCTCCCCCCCCGGAGGGGGAAACACCATATATTTT. Amino acid sequence: CASSPPGGGNTIYF. The V gene is TRBV18, the J gene TRBJ1-3; the D is unclear. The CDR3 is 14 amino acids. CDR1 KGHSH and CDR2 LQKENI come from the germline V gene. Deletions cut 6 bases from V and 4 bases from J, with 13 bases between.

This clone has just a few counts. The chain couples TRBV25-1 to TRBJ2-5, with TRBD1 as a possible D gene (6 bases). The CDR3 has 15 residues. The germline V and J ends were trimmed by 0 bases and 1 base, with 9 bases remaining between them. Germline-derived CDR1 and CDR2 are MGHDK and SYGVNS. CDR3 coding DNA: TGTGCCAGCAGTGAATATAAGGGGGTCCAAGAGACCCAGTACTTC. It specifies CASSEYKGVQETQYF. Drawing the rest from reference TRBV25-1 and TRBJ2-5, the complete variable domain is EADIYQTPRYLVIGTGKKITLECSQTMGHDKMYWYQQDPGMELHLIHYSYGVNSTEKGDLSSESTVSRIRTEHFPLTLESARPSHTSQYLCASSEYKGVQETQYFGPGTRLLVL.

The rearrangement joins TRBV27 to TRBJ1-4; 9 positions match TRBD1. Germline values: CDR1 MNHEY, CDR2 SMNVEV (reference sequence). V lost 2 bases to trimming and J lost 3 bases; unmatched junction nucleotides: 13. This CDR3 comprises 19 residues. The CDR3 nucleotides are TGTGCCAGCAGTTTAAAAATAGTGGGGACAGGGCAGCCTAATGAAAAACTGTTTTTT. It specifies CASSLKIVGTGQPNEKLFF. Variable domain in full (rest from reference TRBV27 and TRBJ1-4): EAQVTQNPRYLITVTGKKLTVTCSQNMNHEYMSWYRQDPGLGLRQIYYSMNVEVTDKGDVPEGYKVSRKEKRNFPLILESPSPNQTSLYFCASSLKIVGTGQPNEKLFFGSGTQLSVL.

This rearrangement joins TRBV11-2 to TRBJ1-1, with TRBD1 matching over 12 bases. Germline-derived CDR1 and CDR2 are SGHAT and FQNNGV. The CDR3 totals 15 residues. The V and J ends lost 5 bases and 5 bases, in that order; junction bases with no gene match: 6. This CDR3 is CASSPPGQGATEAFF. The CDR3 coding sequence is TGTGCCAGCAGCCCGCCGGGACAGGGGGCAACTGAAGCTTTCTTT.

The rearrangement joins TRBV11-3 to TRBJ2-1; 10 bases align to TRBD2. The CDR3 consists of 17 residues. Germline CDR1 SGHNT, CDR2 YENEEA. J was trimmed by 7 bases and V by 1 base; bases with no gene match: 10. CDR3 coding DNA: TGTGCCAGCAGCTTAGGAGCGGGGGGGCCGTTGGTGAATGAGCAGTTCTTC. It yields the protein CASSLGAGGPLVNEQFF. The whole variable domain, remainder taken from reference TRBV11-3 and TRBJ2-1, is EAGVVQSPRYKIIEKKQPVAFWCNPISGHNTLYWYLQNLGQGPELLIRYENEEAVDDSQLPKDRFSAERLKGVDSTLKIQPAELGDSAVYLCASSLGAGGPLVNEQFFGPGTRLTVL.

The rearrangement uses TRBV24-1 and TRBJ2-1; D is perhaps TRBD2 (6 bases). Trimming shortened V by 5 bases and J by 0 bases, and 19 bases separated the two germline ends. Germline V lookup: CDR1 KGHDR, CDR2 SFDVKD. The CDR3 is made up of 18 amino acids. The CDR3 DNA sequence: TGTGCCACCAGTGCCCTCTCCGCGGGAAGCAGCTCCTACAATGAGCAGTTCTTC. Its protein is CATSALSAGSSSYNEQFF.